Each of the 5 T cell receptor beta chains below was sequenced from the same sample in a study of T cell responses to AZD1222 COVID-19 vaccine. Only in-frame clones appear in the TCRdb table, and some are missing; sequencing was by immunoSEQ multiplex PCR. The sample has around 100,000 clones, around 87% seen once. The sequences come from peripheral blood, collected on day 0 of MenACWY control vaccination. These receptors were collected from an adult in good health.

The rearrangement uses TRBV29-1 and TRBJ1-2, with a tentative D call TRBD1 (5 bases). Germline lookup yields CDR1 SQVTM and CDR2 ANQGSEA. This CDR3 has 12 residues. The V end was cut by 8 bases, the J end by 8 bases, with 18 bases between. CDR3 sequence: CSLTVGREGYTF. CDR3 DNA sequence: TGCAGCTTGACAGTGGGTCGTGAAGGCTACACCTTC. Looking up the rest from reference TRBV29-1 and TRBJ1-2 gives the full variable domain: SAVISQKPSRDICQRGTSLTIQCQVDSQVTMMFWYRQQPGQSLTLIATANQGSEATYESGFVIDKFPISRPNLTFSTLTVSNMSPEDSSIYLCSLTVGREGYTFGSGTRLTVV.

V and J are TRBV7-9 and TRBJ1-5; D call uncertain. The V end was cut by 1 base, the J end by 3 bases, with 7 bases between. This CDR3 has 14 residues. CDR1 and CDR2 (germline): SEHNR, FQNEAQ (reference sequence). CDR3 amino acids: CASSLGNVNQPQHF. CDR3 nucleotide sequence: TGTGCCAGCAGCTTAGGGAATGTCAATCAGCCCCAGCATTTT.

The V and J genes are TRBV6-5 and TRBJ2-3; 10 positions agree with TRBD2. The CDR3 runs to 14 residues. V was pared by 6 bases and J by 10 bases, with 10 bases of the junction left unmatched. CDR1 and CDR2 (germline): MNHEY, SVGAGI. CDR3 DNA sequence: TGTGCCAGCAGCCGAAGCGGGAGGGGGGTCGCGCAGTATTTT. Its translation is CASSRSGRGVAQYF.

This clone was recorded a few times. The genes are TRBV29-1 and TRBJ2-2; 7 bases are a match to TRBD2. Germline values: CDR1 SQVTM, CDR2 ANQGSEA. CDR3 size: 15 residues. The junction had 4 bases not matched to a gene; V was cut back by 3 bases and J by 0 bases. The CDR3 loop is CSVEGGSANTGELFF. The CDR3 region has the DNA TGCAGCGTTGAGGGGGGGTCCGCGAACACCGGGGAGCTGTTTTTT.

The genes are TRBV11-3 and TRBJ2-7; D possibly matches TRBD1 or TRBD2 (5 bases each). The CDR3 consists of 13 residues. From germline, CDR1 is SGHNT and CDR2 YENEEA. Trimming removed 5 bases from V and 9 bases from J, with 17 bases in between. Written as DNA, the CDR3 is TGTGCCAGCAGCGAGGTTTCCGGGGCCGGGCAGTACTTC. Protein product: CASSEVSGAGQYF.